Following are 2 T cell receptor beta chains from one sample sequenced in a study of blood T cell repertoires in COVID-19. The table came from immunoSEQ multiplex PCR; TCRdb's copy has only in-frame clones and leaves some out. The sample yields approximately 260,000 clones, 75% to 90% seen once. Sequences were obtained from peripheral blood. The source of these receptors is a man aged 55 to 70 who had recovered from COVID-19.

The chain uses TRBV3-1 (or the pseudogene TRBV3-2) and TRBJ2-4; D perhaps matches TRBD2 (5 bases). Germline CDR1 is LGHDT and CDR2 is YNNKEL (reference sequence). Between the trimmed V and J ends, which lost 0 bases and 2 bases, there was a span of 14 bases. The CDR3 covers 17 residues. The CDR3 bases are TGTGCCAGCAGCCAAGATTTGGTTACGGGGTCCAAAAACATTCAGTACTTC. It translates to CASSQDLVTGSKNIQYF.

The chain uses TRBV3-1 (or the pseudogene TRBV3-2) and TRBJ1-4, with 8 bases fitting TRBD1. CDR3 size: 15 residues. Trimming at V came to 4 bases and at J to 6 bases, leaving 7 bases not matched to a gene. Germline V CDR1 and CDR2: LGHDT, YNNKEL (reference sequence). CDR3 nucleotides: TGTGCCAGCAGCCCCCGGACAGGGCGGGATGAAAAACTGTTTTTT. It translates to CASSPRTGRDEKLFF.